This TCR beta chain was captured by sequencing in a study of blood T cells in healthy people across ages. Study-level points and caveats: Naive T cell percentage showed a strong correlation with TCR beta diversity. The recorded TCR beta diversity per million T cells decreased in a roughly linear manner with age.

The trim removed 4 bases at V and 6 bases at J, leaving 7 bases unmatched. Germline V gene sequence: CDR1 SGHRS, CDR2 YFSETQ. The CDR3 runs to 13 residues. This clonotype was seen more than once but under ten times. Its target is unknown. Through a sample-barcoded 5' primer and a J-beta primer mix, a second PCR was run for 7 to 11 cycles. TCRdb reanalysed the 5' RACE reads using MiXCR and keeps one entry per CDR3 protein. The sample consists of about a million distinct CDR3 sequences, about two fifths of them appearing once. Russia was home to the donors, healthy Caucasian individuals aged roughly 6 to 100.

The specimen sequenced was blood. The origin of this receptor is a man aged 18 to 29 in good health. V is TRBV5-1 and J is TRBJ2-7; TRBD1 matches at 7 bases. Here the CDR3 DNA reads TGCGCCAGCAGCGCGAGACAGGGTACCGAGCAGTACTTC. It yields the protein CASSARQGTEQYF.